Each of the 27 T cell receptor beta chains below was sequenced from the same sample in a study of regulatory T cells in long-lasting Graves disease. Through Arm-PCR of CDR3 regions and iRepertoire HTBI primers, TCR beta libraries were built. TCRdb reprocessed the multiplex PCR reads via MiXCR and lists one record per CDR3 protein. The table lists about 560,000 distinct CDR3 sequences, roughly 15% of them singletons, with about 11% in the top ten. Documented time point: newly diagnosed GD, antithyroid drugs for less than 3 months. The TCR library was made from RNA that had been extracted from PBMCs in TRIzol. The same data also went into a second study, on T cells in Graves' hyperthyroidism and ophthalmopathy.

Here the sequenced sample was peripheral blood mononuclear cells (PBMCs), taken at new diagnosis, from a patient treated with antithyroid drugs. Receptors originate from a man between 18 and 35 years old with Graves disease.

CDR3 coding DNA: TGTGCCAGCAGTTACCTAGCGGATGATACGCAGTATTTT. Amino acids: CASSYLADDTQYF. The J gene is TRBJ2-3, the V gene TRBV25-1; 7 nucleotides match TRBD2. J was trimmed by 6 bases and V by 5 bases; bases with no gene match: 5. CDR1 is MGHDK and CDR2 is SYGVNS in the germline V gene. The CDR3 runs to 13 residues.

This clonotype appeared many times. This sequence joins TRBV12-3 or TRBV12-4 and TRBJ1-1; D uncertain. The V and J ends lost 8 bases and 3 bases respectively, with 13 bases between them. The CDR3 consists of 13 residues. CDR3 sequence: CASALPVYTEAFF. DNA of the CDR3: TGTGCCAGCGCTCTACCGGTATACACTGAAGCTTTCTTT.

This clonotype has a handful of counts. The gene calls are TRBV12-5 and TRBJ2-4; no firm D call. The CDR3 consists of 11 residues. Germline CDR1 LGHNT, CDR2 FRNRAP. V was clipped by 7 bases and J by 8 bases, with 9 bases between them. CDR3 residues: CASATEDIQYF. CDR3 sequence (DNA): TGTGCTAGTGCGACCGAAGACATTCAGTACTTC.

This clonotype was observed many times. The chain employs TRBV6-1 and TRBJ2-7; D gene ambiguous. There are 13 residues in the CDR3. V was cut by 1 base and J by 3 bases, with 7 bases left in between. CDR1 and CDR2 (germline): MNHNS, SASEGT. This CDR3 reads CASSEGQYYEQYF. The CDR3 DNA follows: TGTGCCAGCAGTGAAGGTCAATACTACGAGCAGTACTTC.

This clonotype was observed a handful of times. V is TRBV10-2 and J is TRBJ2-1, with TRBD1 matching over 7 bases. V gave up 7 bases and J gave up 7 bases; unmatched junction bases: 10. The CDR3 is 14 amino acids. Germline V gene data show CDR1 as WSHSY and CDR2 as SAAADI. The CDR3 loop is CASNAGGWGNEQFF. CDR3 nucleotide sequence: TGCGCCAGCAACGCAGGGGGTTGGGGTAATGAGCAGTTCTTC.

V usage is TRBV20-1 and J usage is TRBJ2-1; TRBD2 might be the D (5 bases). V dropped 6 bases and J dropped 3 bases, with 15 bases sitting between them. Per the germline V gene, CDR1 is DFQATT and CDR2 is SNEGSKA (reference sequence). There are 14 residues in the CDR3. CDR3 nucleotide sequence: TGCAGTGCCCCGGACTGGAAAGGCTACAATGAGCAGTTCTTC. Translation: CSAPDWKGYNEQFF.

This clonotype was seen many times. The V and J genes are TRBV7-2 and TRBJ2-5; 9 bases match TRBD2. Per the germline V gene, CDR1 is SGHTA and CDR2 is FQGNSA. V lost 1 base and J lost 5; bases outside the gene matches: 5. The CDR3 has 15 amino acids. The CDR3, as DNA: TGTGCCAGCAGCTTAGAGCTAGCGGGAAGTGAGACCCAGTACTTC. It specifies CASSLELAGSETQYF.

Regarding this clonotype: A junction boundary mismatches the germline segment, possibly from a read error. The chain couples TRBV7-9 to TRBJ2-7; 7 bases fit TRBD1. The germline CDR1 and CDR2 sequences are SEHNR and FQNEAQ (reference sequence). This CDR3 is 14 amino acids long. CDR3 sequence (DNA): TGTGTCAGCAGCTCCTCAGGGGGATCCTACGAGCAGTACTTC. As protein: CVSSSSGGSYEQYF.

This clonotype was seen ten or more times. The V call is TRBV7-9, the J call TRBJ2-5, with 12 bases lining up with TRBD2. The junction had 6 bases not matched to a gene; V was cut back by 4 bases and J by 3 bases. The CDR3 sequence is 16 residues long. CDR1 and CDR2 (germline): SEHNR, FQNEAQ (reference sequence). The CDR3 DNA reads TGTGCCAGCAGCTCGCTAGCGGGAGGGCCTGAAGAGACCCAGTACTTC. Protein product: CASSSLAGGPEETQYF.

V and J are TRBV7-9 and TRBJ2-1; 7 nucleotides align to TRBD2. The CDR3 sequence is 15 residues long. The V and J ends lost 5 bases and 4 bases, in that order; junction bases with no gene match: 8. Germline loops: CDR1 SEHNR, CDR2 FQNEAQ (reference sequence). CDR3 residues: CASSQGRAAYNEQFF. In nucleotides, the CDR3 is TGTGCCAGCAGCCAAGGGAGGGCCGCTTACAATGAGCAGTTCTTC.

Regarding this clonotype: A junction boundary mismatches the germline segment, possibly from a read error. The rearrangement uses TRBV5-1 and TRBJ1-2; 9 bases line up with TRBD1. CDR1 is SGHRS and CDR2 is YFSETQ in the germline V gene. CDR3 length equals 16 residues. CDR3 loop: CAGSSGTGTHPYGYTF. CDR3 DNA sequence: TGCGCCGGCAGCTCCGGGACAGGGACTCATCCCTATGGCTACACCTTC. The whole variable domain, remainder taken from reference TRBV5-1 and TRBJ1-2, is KAGVTQTPRYLIKTRGQQVTLSCSPISGHRSVSWYQQTPGQGLQFLFEYFSETQRNKGNFPGRFSGRQFSNSRSEMNVSTLELGDSALYLCAGSSGTGTHPYGYTFGSGTRLTVV.

Ten or more counts support this clonotype. The V and J genes are TRBV7-9 and TRBJ1-5; D remains ambiguous. The CDR3 is made up of 13 amino acids. Trimming shortened V by 1 base and J by 6 bases, and 7 bases separated the two germline ends. Per germline, CDR1 SEHNR and CDR2 FQNEAQ (reference sequence). The DNA for the CDR3 is TGTGCCAGCAGCTTAGGCGTGGGTCAGCCCCAGCATTTT. Protein product: CASSLGVGQPQHF.

This clonotype was recorded many times. The rearrangement links TRBV20-1 to TRBJ2-1, with 14 bases matching TRBD2. Looked up from germline, CDR1 is DFQATT and CDR2 is SNEGSKA (reference sequence). CDR3 size: 15 residues. The DNA for the CDR3 is TGCAGCGTGCCCCTGACTAGCGGGAGGGCCCATGAGCAGTTCTTC. Translated, it gives CSVPLTSGRAHEQFF.

There are a few counts of this clonotype. The rearrangement links TRBV7-2 to TRBJ1-2, with 9 bases matching TRBD1. CDR1 SGHTA and CDR2 FQGNSA come from the germline V gene. This CDR3 spans 14 amino acids. Trimming cost V 5 bases and J 4 bases; bases outside gene matches: 5. CDR3 sequence (DNA): TGTGCCAGCAGCCGGGACAGGGTGGGCTATGGCTACACCTTC. Translation gives CASSRDRVGYGYTF.

The chain has TRBV6-1 and TRBJ1-4; no clear D. The CDR3 length is 14 residues. Trimming cost V 6 bases and J 4 bases, with 12 bases left between them. Looked up from germline, CDR1 is MNHNS and CDR2 is SASEGT. Written as DNA, the CDR3 is TGTGCCAGCAGAGGGAGGTCCGTTAATGAAAAACTGTTTTTT. Translation gives CASRGRSVNEKLFF.

This chain connects TRBV10-2 to TRBJ1-2, with a tentative D call TRBD1 (5 bases). V lost 0 bases to trimming and J lost 7 bases, with 15 bases between them. The CDR3 has 15 amino acids. The germline gives CDR1 WSHSY, CDR2 SAAADI. The DNA of the CDR3 is TGCGCCAGCAGTGAGTCGAAGGGACTTTTTGTTGGCTACACCTTC. Its translation is CASSESKGLFVGYTF.

This clonotype occurred many times. The rearrangement links TRBV11-1 to TRBJ1-2, with TRBD1 as a possible D gene (5 bases). Germline CDR1 reads SGHAT; CDR2 reads FQDESV (reference sequence). The CDR3 extends over 13 amino acids. Trimming took off 1 base at V and 4 bases at J, with 7 bases between the two ends. DNA for the CDR3: TGTGCCAGCAGCTTAGAGGGGTTCTATGGCTACACCTTC. It yields the protein CASSLEGFYGYTF. The full variable domain, in which reference TRBV11-1 and TRBJ1-2 provide the parts outside the CDR3, is EAEVAQSPRYKITEKSQAVAFWCDPISGHATLYWYRQILGQGPELLVQFQDESVVDDSQLPKDRFSAERLKGVDSTLKIQPAELGDSAMYLCASSLEGFYGYTFGSGTRLTVV.

In its sample, this clonotype was seen a few times. This chain links TRBV25-1 with TRBJ1-4; tentative D call: TRBD1 (5 bases). V was clipped by 1 base and J by 7 bases, with 16 bases between them. In germline, CDR1 is MGHDK, CDR2 SYGVNS. This CDR3 contains 16 residues. CDR3 DNA: TGTGCCAGCAGTGAATCGTCCGGGGCAGAAGGTGAAAAACTGTTTTTT. Residues: CASSESSGAEGEKLFF.

This clonotype was picked up many times. The chain recombines TRBV7-2 with TRBJ2-3; no reliable D call. CDR3 length: 14 amino acids. Trimming left V 5 bases short and J 4 bases short, with 13 bases between. Per germline, CDR1 SGHTA and CDR2 FQGNSA. Here the CDR3 DNA reads TGTGCCAGCAGCCCCCGACGCGCGCCAGATACGCAGTATTTT. Amino acids: CASSPRRAPDTQYF.

At least ten counts were recorded for this clonotype. This sequence joins TRBV2 and TRBJ2-1; perhaps TRBD2 as D (5 bases). This CDR3 is built from 16 residues. Trimming cost V 1 base and J 10 bases, with 20 bases left between them. Germline V gives CDR1 SNHLY, CDR2 FYNNEI. CDR3 region: CASSEGEAAERLEQFF. CDR3 DNA sequence: TGTGCCAGCAGTGAAGGGGAAGCAGCGGAGAGGTTGGAGCAGTTCTTC.

This clonotype has just a few counts. This chain connects TRBV20-1 to TRBJ1-4; TRBD1 matches at 7 bases. This CDR3 region has 13 residues. Germline values: CDR1 DFQATT, CDR2 SNEGSKA (reference sequence). J gave up 4 bases and V 6 bases, and 5 bases lay outside the gene matches. The CDR3 spells CSATQGFNEKLFF. Here the CDR3 DNA reads TGCAGTGCGACACAGGGGTTTAATGAAAAACTGTTTTTT.

In its sample, this clonotype was seen a few times. The chain recombines TRBV27 with TRBJ2-7; D could derive from TRBD1 or TRBD2 (5 bases each). The V gene lost 10 bases and the J gene lost 2 bases, with 15 bases spanning the gap. The CDR3 length is 13 residues. The germline V gene encodes CDR1 MNHEY and CDR2 SMNVEV (reference sequence). The CDR3 bases are TGTGCCACCCGCAATGGGGGAGCCTACGAGCAGTACTTC. It encodes CATRNGGAYEQYF.

Ten or more counts support this clonotype. The J gene is TRBJ1-1, the V gene TRBV7-2; D remains unclear. Germline V gives CDR1 SGHTA, CDR2 FQGNSA. V gave up 6 bases and J gave up 1 base, with 6 bases separating them. This CDR3 has 12 amino acids. CDR3 DNA: TGTGCCAGCAGTTACTCGAACACTGAAGCTTTCTTT. It translates to CASSYSNTEAFF.

About this clonotype: At one boundary the junction diverges from the germline segment, which might be a read error. The chain uses TRBV5-1 and TRBJ2-1, with 10 bases aligning to TRBD1. Per germline, CDR1 SGHRS and CDR2 YFSETQ. The CDR3 is made up of 15 amino acids. The CDR3 nucleotides read TGTGCCAGCAGCGTGGGGACAGGGGTCCTTGGGGAGCAGTTCTTC. This gives the protein CASSVGTGVLGEQFF.

This clonotype was recorded at least ten times. This rearrangement joins TRBV10-3 to TRBJ2-7; D is tentatively TRBD1 or TRBD2 (5 bases each). This CDR3 spans 17 amino acids. The germline V gene encodes CDR1 ENHRY and CDR2 SYGVKD. The ends were cut back, 6 bases at V and 0 bases at J, with 21 bases in the middle. The CDR3 spells CAISSGRPEGSSYEQYF. DNA for the CDR3: TGTGCCATCAGCAGCGGACGCCCTGAGGGGAGCTCCTACGAGCAGTACTTC.

This clonotype was seen a few times. The chain joins TRBV12-3 or TRBV12-4 to TRBJ2-7; D is undetermined. Trimming took off 2 bases at V and 5 bases at J, with 7 bases between the two ends. CDR3 length equals 12 residues. The CDR3 bases are TGTGCCAGCAGTTTATACCGCCACGAGCAGTACTTC. This codes for CASSLYRHEQYF.

The chain couples TRBV4-1 to TRBJ2-7; 8 positions agree with TRBD2. The germline CDR1 and CDR2 sequences are MGHRA and YSYEKL. V lost 3 bases, J lost 4 bases, and 8 bases stayed unmatched. CDR3 size: 15 residues. CDR3 sequence (DNA): TGCGCCAGCAGCCAGCCTGCGAGCGGGAGATACGAGCAGTACTTC. Its translation: CASSQPASGRYEQYF.